This TCR beta chain was sequenced during a study of CD8+ T cells in alopecia areata. This CDR3 region has 15 residues. V lost 0 bases and J lost 2, with 9 bases in between. The germline V gene has CDR1 SGHNT and CDR2 YYREEE (reference sequence). Described treatment: oral pan-JAK inhibitor, 5-10 mg twice daily. Sequencing templates came from extracted RNA that was reverse transcribed into cDNA. The protocol was immunoSEQ multiplex PCR, while the TCRdb copy is restricted to in-frame clones and leaves out a portion. The sample consists of some 190,000 clones, approximately 65% of them appearing once. The rearrangement uses TRBV5-4 and TRBJ2-1, with unresolved D. The sample in question was CD4+ T cells sorted from blood, obtained at approximately week 44, from a patient treated with tofacitinib. The origin of this receptor is a human donor with alopecia areata. The CDR3 nucleotides are TGTGCCAGCAGCTTGGGCACTACAGCCTACAATGAGCAGTTCTTC. Translated: CASSLGTTAYNEQFF.